Listed below are T cell receptor beta chains from one sample, sequenced in a study of Ad26.COV2.S vaccination and SARS-CoV-2 variants. Profiling relied on immunoSEQ multiplex PCR, and the TCRdb table lists in-frame clones only, not all of them. The sample records about 480,000 clones, 70% to 90% being singletons. The material was peripheral blood, obtained in a trial of Ad26.COV2.S vaccine versus placebo. These receptors came from a person aged 18-60 years who received the Ad26.COV2.S COVID-19 vaccine or a placebo. Both conserved end residues are part of each CDR3. The D gene is left open where the match is weak. Not every row has a clone size; where given, it reads once, few, many or a size class.

D gene	clone size	V gene	J gene	CDR3 DNA	CDR3 protein
NA	NA	TRBV7-9	TRBJ1-1	TGTGCCAGCAGCCGCCGTCGGGGCCTGAACACTGAAGCTTTCTTT	CASSRRRGLNTEAFF
TRBD2	NA	TRBV19	TRBJ2-1	TGTGCCAGTAGGATGGGGGGGACCCTTCGCTTCCCGCAGTTCTTC	CASRMGGTLRFPQFF
NA	once	TRBV12-5	TRBJ2-7	TGTGCTAGTGGCCCAGGGCCCCCCTACGAGCAGTACTTC	CASGPGPPYEQYF
NA	NA	TRBV27	TRBJ1-5	TGTGCCAGCAAAGACCCGAAGTATAGCAATCAGCCCCAGCATTTT	CASKDPKYSNQPQHF
NA	NA	TRBV28	TRBJ2-6	TGTGCCAGCAGTTCTTTTTCGGCGGCCAACGTCCTGACTTTC	CASSSFSAANVLTF
NA	NA	TRBV29-1	TRBJ1-2	TGCAGCGTTGAACAAAGCGGCTACACCTTC	CSVEQSGYTF
TRBD2	once	TRBV19	TRBJ2-7	TGTGCCAGTAGTCTATCTAGCGGGAGGGCGAACGAGCAGTACTTC	CASSLSSGRANEQYF
TRBD2	NA	TRBV7-2	TRBJ2-7	TGTGCCAGCAGTCAAGGGACTAGCGGGAGGGTAGAGCAGTACTTC	CASSQGTSGRVEQYF
TRBD1	few	TRBV7-8	TRBJ1-1	TGTGCCAGCAGCCGGGGACAGGGGGCAACTGAAGCTTTCTTT	CASSRGQGATEAFF
TRBD1	NA	TRBV4-3	TRBJ2-2	TGCGCCAGCAGCCTAACACTGACGACAGGGCTGAACACCGGGGAGCTGTTTTTT	CASSLTLTTGLNTGELFF
TRBD1	NA	TRBV6-6	TRBJ1-6	TGTGCCAGCAGGCGACAGGGAGTTGGATCACCCCTCCACTTT	CASRRQGVGSPLHF
NA	NA	TRBV6-2/TRBV6-3	TRBJ2-7	TGTGCCAGCAGTTACTTACGGGGCATGGGCGAAGAGCAGTACTTC	CASSYLRGMGEEQYF
NA	NA	TRBV20-1	TRBJ1-4	TGCAGTGCTAGTGAGGGGGGCCTTGGTGAAAAACTGTTTTTT	CSASEGGLGEKLFF
TRBD2	NA	TRBV5-1	TRBJ2-2	TGCGCCAGCAGCCCCACCTACCCCGAACTAGCGGGAGACACCGGGGAGCTGTTTTTT	CASSPTYPELAGDTGELFF
NA	NA	TRBV4-3	TRBJ2-3	TGCGCCAGCAGCCAAGATTGGGGCGCGGCCAACACAGATACGCAGTATTTT	CASSQDWGAANTDTQYF
TRBD2	NA	TRBV19	TRBJ2-1	TGTGCCAGTGCCCGGGAGGAGGGCGCCTACAATGAGCAGTTCTTC	CASAREEGAYNEQFF
NA	NA	TRBV3-1/TRBV3-2	TRBJ2-1	TGTGCCAGCAGCCAAGTTGGAGTCTCCAATGAGCAGTTCTTC	CASSQVGVSNEQFF
NA	NA	TRBV11-1	TRBJ1-1	TGTGCCAGCAGCCGGCCCGTAAACACTGAAGCTTTCTTT	CASSRPVNTEAFF
TRBD1	NA	TRBV5-6	TRBJ2-5	TGTGCCAGCAGCTTGGTAGGGGGCGTGGAGACCCAGTACTTC	CASSLVGGVETQYF
TRBD2	NA	TRBV6-2/TRBV6-3	TRBJ2-1	TGTGCCAGCAGTGTGAGCGGGAGGGCGAACAATGAGCAGTTCTTC	CASSVSGRANNEQFF
TRBD2	NA	TRBV18	TRBJ2-7	TGTGCCAGCTCGAACCAGAATAGCGGGAGGGCCGGCGAGCAGTACTTC	CASSNQNSGRAGEQYF
NA	few	TRBV19	TRBJ1-2	TGTGCCACCCTTGAGAACAGGGACACCTATGGCTACACCTTC	CATLENRDTYGYTF
NA	NA	TRBV5-4	TRBJ1-3	TGTGCCAGCAGCTTGGGATTGGGGGACACCATATATTTT	CASSLGLGDTIYF
NA	NA	TRBV7-2	TRBJ2-3	TGTGCCAGCAGGGAGGGGCCAGATACGCAGTATTTT	CASREGPDTQYF